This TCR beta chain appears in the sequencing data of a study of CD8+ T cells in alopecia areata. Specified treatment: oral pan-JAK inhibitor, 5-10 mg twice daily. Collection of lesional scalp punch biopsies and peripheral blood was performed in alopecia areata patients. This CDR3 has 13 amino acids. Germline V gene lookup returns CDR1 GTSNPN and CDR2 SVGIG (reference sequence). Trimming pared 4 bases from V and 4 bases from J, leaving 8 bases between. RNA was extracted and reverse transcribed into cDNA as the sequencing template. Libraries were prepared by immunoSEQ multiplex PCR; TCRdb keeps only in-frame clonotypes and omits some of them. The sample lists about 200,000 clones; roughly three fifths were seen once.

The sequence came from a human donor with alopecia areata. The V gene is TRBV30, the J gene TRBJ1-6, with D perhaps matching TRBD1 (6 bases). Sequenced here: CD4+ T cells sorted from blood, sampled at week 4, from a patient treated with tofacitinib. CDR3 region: CAWTQGYNSPLHF. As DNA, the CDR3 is TGTGCCTGGACTCAGGGGTATAATTCACCCCTCCACTTT.